These 10 T cell receptor beta chains share one sample of origin, sequenced in a study of T cell responses to AZD1222 COVID-19 vaccine (dated by TCRdb to about 2021). What the time point label conveys for this sample: baseline before first vaccination. Receptor libraries were prepared by the immunoSEQ multiplex PCR assay. Drawn from immuneACCESS, this table holds only the in-frame rearrangements with V and J called that TCRdb kept. Clones are partly lost; checked studies trace under half to an unresolved V gene and leave the rest unexplained. This sample lists some 200,000 clones; roughly 93% were detected once. The top ten clones comprise over 0.85% of the sample. This specimen was peripheral blood, taken on day 0 of AZD1222 vaccination. These TCRs come from an adult in good health.

This clone was seen once. The chain recombines TRBV12-3 or TRBV12-4 with TRBJ1-5; no reliable D call. Deletions cut 5 bases from V and 4 bases from J, with 6 bases between. This CDR3 is 12 amino acids long. The CDR3 DNA reads as TGTGCCAGCAGTGTATCGAATCAGCCCCAGCATTTT. It codes for CASSVSNQPQHF.

This clone is a singleton in its sample. The rearrangement uses TRBV5-1 and TRBJ1-2, with a tentative D call TRBD1 (5 bases). The germline CDR1 and CDR2 sequences are SGHRS and YFSETQ. Trimming removed 4 bases at V and 4 bases at J, with 14 bases between. This CDR3 is built from 14 residues. CDR3 nucleotides: TGCGCCAGCAGCCCCAGGGAGGGTACCTATGGCTACACCTTC. Amino acids: CASSPREGTYGYTF. The full variable domain, its missing parts supplied by reference TRBV5-1 and TRBJ1-2, is KAGVTQTPRYLIKTRGQQVTLSCSPISGHRSVSWYQQTPGQGLQFLFEYFSETQRNKGNFPGRFSGRQFSNSRSEMNVSTLELGDSALYLCASSPREGTYGYTFGSGTRLTVV.

The chain has TRBV28 and TRBJ1-3; D gene uncertain. CDR1 and CDR2 from the germline V gene are MDHEN and SYDVKM. Trimming stripped 7 bases from V and 3 bases from J, with 19 bases between. The CDR3 has 16 residues. The CDR3 coding sequence is TGTGCCAGCACCCCTATCCCGATCGCGTATGGAAACACCATATATTTT. Protein: CASTPIPIAYGNTIYF.

The J gene is TRBJ2-7, the V gene TRBV14; a weak D match, TRBD1 (5 bases). The germline CDR1 and CDR2 sequences are SGHDN and FVKESK. V was clipped by 3 bases and J by 0 bases, with 12 bases between them. The CDR3 has 15 amino acids. CDR3 region: CASSHDRAGSYEQYF. The CDR3 DNA follows: TGTGCCAGCAGCCACGACAGAGCCGGCTCCTACGAGCAGTACTTC.

V is TRBV7-9 and J is TRBJ2-7; D possibly uses TRBD1 or TRBD2 (6 bases each). The CDR3 contains 14 residues. V gave up 3 bases and J gave up 6 bases, with 15 bases separating them. CDR1 is SEHNR, CDR2 FQNEAQ, per germline (reference sequence). The CDR3 DNA reads TGTGCCAGCAGCTTCGCAAGGGGGGCCCTCGAGCAGTACTTC. This codes for CASSFARGALEQYF.

The J gene is TRBJ1-6, the V gene TRBV15, with TRBD1 as a possible D gene (6 bases). Trimming took off 1 base at V and 6 bases at J, with 13 bases between the two ends. The CDR3 length is 16 residues. Germline loops: CDR1 LNHNV, CDR2 YYDKDF (reference sequence). CDR3 nucleotides: TGTGCCACCAGCAGAGTTCAGGGGAGAGGTAATTCACCCCTCCACTTT. This translates into CATSRVQGRGNSPLHF.

The V and J genes are TRBV5-4 and TRBJ1-2, with D perhaps matching TRBD1 (6 bases). This CDR3 has 15 amino acids. V was cut by 0 bases and J by 4 bases, with 13 bases left in between. The germline V gene encodes CDR1 SGHNT and CDR2 YYREEE (reference sequence). The CDR3 DNA follows: TGTGCCAGCAGCTTGGACAGGGCGGGGGGCTATGGCTACACCTTC. Protein sequence: CASSLDRAGGYGYTF.

V gene TRBV16 combines with J gene TRBJ2-7; 7 bases are shared with TRBD2. The germline V gene encodes CDR1 KGHSY and CDR2 FQNENV. V was clipped by 2 bases and J by 7 bases; unmatched bases: 11. This CDR3 is built from 15 residues. CDR3 sequence reads: CASSQVGGRSGEQYF. CDR3 nucleotide sequence: TGTGCCAGCAGCCAAGTGGGCGGGAGAAGTGGGGAGCAGTACTTC.

This chain links TRBV6-1 with TRBJ1-6, with a possible D match to TRBD1 (5 bases). Trimming shortened V by 4 bases and J by 3 bases, and 13 bases separated the two germline ends. Germline lookup yields CDR1 MNHNS and CDR2 SASEGT. The CDR3 is made up of 16 amino acids. CDR3 sequence (DNA): TGTGCCAGCAGTGGTCGGGGGTTAGGCTATAATTCACCCCTCCACTTT. Translated: CASSGRGLGYNSPLHF.

The CDR3 here is CASSSGPLAGERDTQYF. The CDR3 bases are TGTGCCAGCAGCTCCGGCCCTCTAGCGGGAGAGCGAGATACGCAGTATTTT. V and J are TRBV7-9 and TRBJ2-3; TRBD2 matches at 10 bases. CDR1 and CDR2 (germline): SEHNR, FQNEAQ (reference sequence). J lost 5 bases, V lost 4 bases, and 12 bases had no gene match. The CDR3 has 17 amino acids.